Only one count was recorded for the clone carrying this T cell receptor beta chain. These data belong to a study of blood T cell repertoires in COVID-19. The CDR3 is 12 amino acids. The germline CDR1 and CDR2 sequences are SGHRS and YFSETQ. V lost 2 bases to trimming and J lost 4 bases, with 6 bases between them. TCRdb's table, derived via immunoSEQ multiplex PCR, lists solely in-frame clones and lacks some. The table lists roughly 200,000 clones, 75% to 85% of them singletons, with about 6.3% in the top ten. V usage is TRBV5-1 and J usage is TRBJ1-1, with D perhaps TRBD1 (5 bases). The material sequenced was peripheral blood. This receptor was obtained from a man aged 55 to 70 with acute or convalescent COVID-19. The CDR3 sequence is CASSFGATEAFF. DNA for the CDR3: TGCGCCAGCAGCTTTGGGGCCACTGAAGCTTTCTTT.